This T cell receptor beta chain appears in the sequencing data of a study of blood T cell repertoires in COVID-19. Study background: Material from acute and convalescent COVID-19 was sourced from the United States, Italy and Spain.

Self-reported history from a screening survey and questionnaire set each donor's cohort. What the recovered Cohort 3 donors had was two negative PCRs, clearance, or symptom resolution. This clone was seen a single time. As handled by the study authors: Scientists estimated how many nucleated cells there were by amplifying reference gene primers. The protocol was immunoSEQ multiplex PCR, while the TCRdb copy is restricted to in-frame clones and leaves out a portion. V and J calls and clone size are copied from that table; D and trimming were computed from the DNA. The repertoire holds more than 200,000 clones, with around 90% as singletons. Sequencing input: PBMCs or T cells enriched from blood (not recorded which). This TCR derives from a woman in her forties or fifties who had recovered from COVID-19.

The CDR3 is CASSLGGGVSYNEQFF. DNA for the CDR3: TGTGCCAGCAGCTTGGGAGGCGGGGTCTCCTACAATGAGCAGTTCTTC. The J gene is TRBJ2-1, the V gene TRBV5-4; the D gene is possibly TRBD2 (6 bases). The V end lost 0 bases, the J end lost 0 bases, and 10 bases lay between the germline ends. Per the germline V gene, CDR1 is SGHNT and CDR2 is YYREEE (reference sequence). This CDR3 has 16 amino acids.